Presented here are 18 T cell receptor beta chains from one specimen sequenced in a study of technical replicates of blood from several donors. Sequencing used immunoSEQ multiplex PCR; TCRdb keeps in-frame clones, though not all of them. The sample includes approximately 87,000 clones, approximately 91% seen only once; the top ten take approximately 0.4%. The sample consisted of T cells isolated from PBMCs. The receptors stem from a human donor in good health. Some clones in this sample may be carry-over from other donors' samples.

Only one count was recorded for this clone. The chain recombines TRBV28 with TRBJ1-6; no clear D. CDR3 size: 12 residues. The germline V and J ends were trimmed by 3 bases and 15 bases, with 12 bases remaining between them. Per germline, CDR1 MDHEN and CDR2 SYDVKM. The CDR3 loop is CASSFGPRVLHF. CDR3 sequence (DNA): TGTGCCAGCAGTTTTGGACCGCGGGTCCTCCACTTT. The entire variable domain, with the rest obtained from reference TRBV28 and TRBJ1-6, is as follows: DVKVTQSSRYLVKRTGEKVFLECVQDMDHENMFWYRQDPGLGLRLIYFSYDVKMKEKGDIPEGYSVSREKKERFSLILESASTNQTSMYLCASSFGPRVLHFGNGTRLTVT.

The chain employs TRBV27 and TRBJ1-1; maybe TRBD1 (5 bases). The CDR3 spans 15 residues. Germline V gene lookup returns CDR1 MNHEY and CDR2 SMNVEV (reference sequence). Trimming removed 2 bases at V and 0 bases at J, with 10 bases between. The CDR3 spells CASSLTEGVNTEAFF. The CDR3 DNA reads TGTGCCAGCAGTTTAACCGAAGGGGTGAACACTGAAGCTTTCTTT.

The chain carries TRBV9 and TRBJ2-2, with 12 bases lining up with TRBD2. The CDR3 is made up of 18 amino acids. V shed 3 bases and J 5 bases; nucleotides not matched to a gene: 11. Germline CDR1 reads SGDLS; CDR2 reads YYNGEE. The CDR3 nucleotides are TGTGCCAGCAGCGGACCTAGCGGGAGGGCCCTAAGGACCGGGGAGCTGTTTTTT. Its translation: CASSGPSGRALRTGELFF.

This clone was seen just once. The chain uses TRBV5-4 and TRBJ1-2; TRBD1 agrees at 8 bases. The CDR3 sequence is 13 residues long. Germline values: CDR1 SGHNT, CDR2 YYREEE (reference sequence). J gave up 6 bases and V 1 base, and 2 bases lay outside the gene matches. CDR3 sequence (DNA): TGTGCCAGCAGCTTGACAGGGGGAAATGGCTACACCTTC. Translated: CASSLTGGNGYTF.

The chain joins TRBV6-6 to TRBJ2-7, with 7 positions matching TRBD1. CDR1 MNHNY and CDR2 SVGAGI come from the germline V gene (reference sequence). The CDR3 has 15 amino acids. With 5 bases clipped from V and 6 bases from J, the junction kept 13 bases outside the gene matches. The CDR3 loop reads CASSTPSTGTGEQYF. CDR3 coding DNA: TGTGCCAGCAGTACACCTTCGACAGGGACGGGCGAGCAGTACTTC.

The chain uses TRBV28 and TRBJ1-2, with 8 bases lining up with TRBD1. The V and J ends lost 5 bases and 3 bases, in that order; junction bases with no gene match: 8. Germline V gene lookup returns CDR1 MDHEN and CDR2 SYDVKM. This CDR3 region has 15 residues. CDR3 nucleotides: TGTGCCAGCAGTCCGTTGGACAGGGAAGACTATGGCTACACCTTC. This gives the protein CASSPLDREDYGYTF.

This sequence joins TRBV28 and TRBJ1-5, with D maybe TRBD1 (5 bases). CDR1 and CDR2 (germline): MDHEN, SYDVKM. Trimming took off 6 bases at V and 4 bases at J, with 10 bases between the two ends. The CDR3 extends over 13 amino acids. The CDR3 bases are TGTGCCAGCAGATCGGGGGTAAATCAGCCCCAGCATTTT. Encoded protein: CASRSGVNQPQHF. The full variable domain, in which reference TRBV28 and TRBJ1-5 provide the parts outside the CDR3, is DVKVTQSSRYLVKRTGEKVFLECVQDMDHENMFWYRQDPGLGLRLIYFSYDVKMKEKGDIPEGYSVSREKKERFSLILESASTNQTSMYLCASRSGVNQPQHFGDGTRLSIL.

The chain is built from TRBV2 and TRBJ2-3; 11 bases fit TRBD2. The CDR3 contains 15 residues. V was pared by 5 bases and J by 1 base, with 2 bases of the junction left unmatched. Germline assignment: CDR1 SNHLY and CDR2 FYNNEI. The CDR3 DNA follows: TGTGCCAGCAGTAAACTAGCGGGAGGCACAGATACGCAGTATTTT. It is translated as CASSKLAGGTDTQYF.

V is TRBV27 and J is TRBJ2-3, with 7 bases lining up with TRBD2. The V segment lost 6 bases and the J segment 3 bases; nucleotides outside the gene matches: 15. CDR3 size: 17 residues. Germline V gives CDR1 MNHEY, CDR2 SMNVEV (reference sequence). The CDR3 spells CASRLKDGGFRTDTQYF. CDR3 DNA: TGTGCCAGCAGGCTCAAGGACGGGGGGTTTCGGACAGATACGCAGTATTTT.

This chain connects TRBV29-1 to TRBJ2-7; 9 bases map to TRBD2. The germline V gene has CDR1 SQVTM and CDR2 ANQGSEA. The V gene end was trimmed by 6 bases and the J gene end by 7 bases; junction bases not matched to a gene: 7. The CDR3 contains 12 residues. The CDR3 nucleotides are TGCAGCGTATCGGGGACTAGCTGGGAGCAGTACTTC. Translating it yields CSVSGTSWEQYF.

This clone was found once. This chain uses TRBV6-1 with TRBJ1-1; the D gene is possibly TRBD1 (6 bases). With 2 bases removed from V and 3 bases from J, the gap between germline ends came to 7 bases. From germline, CDR1 is MNHNS and CDR2 SASEGT. The CDR3 loop spans 13 amino acids. The CDR3 DNA sequence: TGTGCCAGCAGTGAAAGGGGGTACACTGAAGCTTTCTTT. It codes for CASSERGYTEAFF.

The V and J genes are TRBV7-3 and TRBJ2-3; 7 bases align to TRBD2. The trim removed 3 bases at V and 4 bases at J, leaving 7 bases unmatched. The germline CDR1 and CDR2 sequences are SGHTA and FQGTGA. The CDR3 spans 15 residues. CDR3: CASSFLREAADTQYF. The DNA for the CDR3 is TGTGCCAGCAGCTTTCTCCGGGAGGCGGCAGATACGCAGTATTTT. The variable domain in full, with the rest retrieved from reference TRBV7-3 and TRBJ2-3, is GAGVSQTPSNKVTEKGKYVELRCDPISGHTALYWYRQSLGQGPEFLIYFQGTGAADDSGLPNDRFFAVRPEGSVSTLKIQRTERGDSAVYLCASSFLREAADTQYFGPGTRLTVL.

This chain joins TRBV6-1 and TRBJ2-1; 8 bases align to TRBD1. From germline, CDR1 is MNHNS and CDR2 SASEGT. The CDR3 runs to 13 residues. The V and J ends lost 6 bases and 5 bases, in that order; junction bases with no gene match: 3. The CDR3 spells CASSKDRDNEQFF. CDR3 DNA sequence: TGTGCCAGCAGCAAGGACAGGGACAATGAGCAGTTCTTC.

This chain links TRBV7-8 with TRBJ1-5; TRBD1 is a possible D gene (5 bases). The CDR3 has 15 residues. Trimming pared 1 base from V and 4 bases from J, leaving 11 bases between. CDR1 and CDR2 (germline): SGHVS, FQNEAQ. CDR3 nucleotide sequence: TGTGCCAGCAGCTTAGGGGGCCAGCTTAATCAGCCCCAGCATTTT. It specifies CASSLGGQLNQPQHF.

The rearrangement joins TRBV18 to TRBJ1-1; TRBD1 agrees at 7 bases. The V and J ends lost 4 bases and 1 base, in that order; junction bases with no gene match: 6. The CDR3 is made up of 15 amino acids. The germline V gene encodes CDR1 KGHSH and CDR2 LQKENI. CDR3 nucleotide sequence: TGTGCCAGCTCACTGAGGACAGGTGAGAACACTGAAGCTTTCTTT. Amino acid sequence: CASSLRTGENTEAFF.

This chain links TRBV5-6 with TRBJ1-2; 7 bases align to TRBD1. CDR3 length: 14 amino acids. J lost 3 bases, V lost 4 bases, and 6 bases had no gene match. From germline, CDR1 is SGHDT and CDR2 YYEEEE. The CDR3 bases are TGTGCCAGCAGCATAGGGACAGATTACTATGGCTACACCTTC. This codes for CASSIGTDYYGYTF.

This rearrangement joins TRBV6-6 to TRBJ1-5; D unclear. The ends were cut back, 6 bases at V and 0 bases at J, with 9 bases in the middle. CDR1 MNHNY and CDR2 SVGAGI come from the germline V gene (reference sequence). The CDR3 consists of 14 residues. CDR3 sequence: CASSRFTSNQPQHF. CDR3 bases: TGTGCCAGCAGCCGGTTCACTAGCAATCAGCCCCAGCATTTT.

This chain uses TRBV18 with TRBJ1-2, with D tentatively TRBD1 (6 bases). This CDR3 has 15 residues. Trimming removed 2 bases at V and 3 bases at J, with 13 bases between. The germline gives CDR1 KGHSH, CDR2 LQKENI. The CDR3 loop reads CASSPWTENYYGYTF. CDR3 sequence (DNA): TGTGCCAGCTCACCATGGACAGAAAATTACTATGGCTACACCTTC.